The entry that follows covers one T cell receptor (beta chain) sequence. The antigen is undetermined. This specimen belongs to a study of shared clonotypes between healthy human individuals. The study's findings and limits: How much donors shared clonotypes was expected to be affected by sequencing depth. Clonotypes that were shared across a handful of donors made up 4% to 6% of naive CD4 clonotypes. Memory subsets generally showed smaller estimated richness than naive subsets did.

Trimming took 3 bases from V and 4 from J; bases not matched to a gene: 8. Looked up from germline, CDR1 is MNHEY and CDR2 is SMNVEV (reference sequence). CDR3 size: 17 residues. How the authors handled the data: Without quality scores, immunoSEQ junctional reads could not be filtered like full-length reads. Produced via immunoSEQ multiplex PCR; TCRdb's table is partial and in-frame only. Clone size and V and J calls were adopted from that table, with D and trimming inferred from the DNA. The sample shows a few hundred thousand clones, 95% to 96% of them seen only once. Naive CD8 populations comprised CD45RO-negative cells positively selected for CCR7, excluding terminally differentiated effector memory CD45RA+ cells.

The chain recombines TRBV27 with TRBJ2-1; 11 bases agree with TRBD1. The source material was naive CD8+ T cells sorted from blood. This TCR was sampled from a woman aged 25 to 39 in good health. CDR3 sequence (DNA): TGTGCCAGCAGTTTGAGTACCCGGGACAGGGGGTACAATGAGCAGTTCTTC. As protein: CASSLSTRDRGYNEQFF.